The present T cell receptor beta chain was sequenced within a study of radiation and T cells in renal cell carcinoma. Note on this clone: Its cognate antigen is unknown.

The V and J ends lost 5 bases and 4 bases respectively, with 11 bases between them. The V gene's germline CDR1 is MGHRA and CDR2 YSYEKL. The CDR3 consists of 13 residues. Sequenced by immunoSEQ multiplex PCR; TCRdb stores in-frame clones only, minus some. The sample contains about 88,000 clones, approximately 86% of which appear only once. General study points: Top tumor clonotypes rose in blood 2 weeks post-radiation, then contracted. Baseline intratumoral clonotype presence is unknown without pretreatment biopsies.

As to time point: baseline pretreatment blood. Treatment specified: 15 Gy SBRT to primary tumor, nephrectomy 4 weeks later. Serial blood draws occurred at baseline and 2 and 4 weeks post-SBRT. The receptor was isolated from a man aged 50-60 years with renal cell carcinoma. This specimen was blood, taken from a patient whose treatment included radiotherapy and nephrectomy. The gene calls are TRBV4-1 and TRBJ1-2; a possible D gene is TRBD1 (6 bases). The CDR3 protein is CASSTRGGYGYTF. CDR3 DNA sequence: TGCGCCAGCAGCACCAGGGGTGGCTATGGCTACACCTTC.